Below are 17 T cell receptor beta chains sequenced from a single sample in a study of blood T cell repertoires in COVID-19. The table came from immunoSEQ multiplex PCR; TCRdb's copy has only in-frame clones and leaves some out. The sample lists roughly 120,000 clones; 85% were seen once. Sequenced material: peripheral blood. These receptors were taken from a human donor in a cohort sampled during active COVID-19.

This clone was seen a single time. The V gene is TRBV29-1, the J gene TRBJ2-7; 10 bases agree with TRBD1. V shed 3 bases, J shed 4 bases, and the junction held 3 bases outside the gene matches. The CDR3 contains 13 residues. The germline V gene encodes CDR1 SQVTM and CDR2 ANQGSEA. The CDR3 region is CSVEGTGEYEQYF. CDR3 coding DNA: TGCAGCGTTGAGGGGACAGGGGAGTACGAGCAGTACTTC.

This rearrangement joins TRBV4-1 to TRBJ2-1, with 10 bases identical to TRBD2. The CDR3 contains 15 residues. Germline V gives CDR1 MGHRA, CDR2 YSYEKL. J was trimmed by 6 bases and V by 4 bases; bases with no gene match: 6. CDR3 residues: CASSLEERGGNEQFF. In DNA form, the CDR3 reads TGCGCCAGCAGCCTAGAGGAGCGGGGGGGCAATGAGCAGTTCTTC.

The genes are TRBV7-2 and TRBJ2-4; TRBD2 agrees at 11 bases. The junction had 1 base not matched to a gene; V was cut back by 5 bases and J by 1 base. The CDR3 is 15 residues long. Looked up from germline, CDR1 is SGHTA and CDR2 is FQGNSA. Here the CDR3 DNA reads TGTGCCAGCAGCCGGACTAGCGGGGCCAAAAACATTCAGTACTTC. Translation gives CASSRTSGAKNIQYF.

The gene calls are TRBV7-9 and TRBJ1-5; the match to TRBD1 covers 7 bases. Trimming removed 4 bases from V and 2 bases from J; junction bases left unmatched: 8. The germline gives CDR1 SEHNR, CDR2 FQNEAQ (reference sequence). The CDR3 extends over 16 amino acids. The CDR3 region is CASSSTGGQGNQPQHF. CDR3 bases: TGTGCCAGCAGCTCCACGGGCGGACAGGGCAATCAGCCCCAGCATTTT.

This rearrangement joins TRBV4-3 to TRBJ1-2; 8 nucleotides align to TRBD1. With 4 bases clipped from V and 2 bases from J, the junction kept 15 bases outside the gene matches. From germline, CDR1 is LGHNA and CDR2 YSLEER. The CDR3 sequence is 18 residues long. The CDR3: CASSPGTITGGVNYGYTF. The CDR3 nucleotides are TGCGCCAGCAGCCCAGGGACGATTACAGGGGGTGTGAACTATGGCTACACCTTC.

The chain joins TRBV4-1 to TRBJ1-5; D remains unclear. CDR3 length: 16 residues. From germline, CDR1 is MGHRA and CDR2 YSYEKL. V lost 3 bases and J lost 2, with 14 bases in between. This CDR3 is CASSQGRDVGNQPQHF. Written as DNA, the CDR3 is TGCGCCAGCAGCCAGGGGAGGGATGTCGGCAATCAGCCCCAGCATTTT.

The rearrangement joins TRBV15 to TRBJ1-5; 10 bases agree with TRBD1. With 5 bases clipped from V and 5 bases from J, the junction kept 0 bases outside the gene matches. Germline V gene lookup returns CDR1 LNHNV and CDR2 YYDKDF (reference sequence). CDR3 length: 13 amino acids. The CDR3 DNA reads TGTGCCACCAGCGGACAGGGGGATCAGCCCCAGCATTTT. Amino acids: CATSGQGDQPQHF.

This clone came up once. The gene calls are TRBV30 and TRBJ2-7; 9 nucleotides line up with TRBD1. J was trimmed by 0 bases and V by 3 bases; bases with no gene match: 9. This CDR3 is built from 16 residues. Looked up from germline, CDR1 is GTSNPN and CDR2 is SVGIG (reference sequence). The CDR3 region has the DNA TGTGCCTGGAGCAGGAAGACAGGGGGAAGCTCCTACGAGCAGTACTTC. This sequence encodes CAWSRKTGGSSYEQYF. Full variable domain (outside the CDR3, taken from reference TRBV30 and TRBJ2-7): SQTIHQWPATLVQPVGSPLSLECTVEGTSNPNLYWYRQAAGRGLQLLFYSVGIGQISSEVPQNLSASRPQDRQFILSSKKLLLSDSGFYLCAWSRKTGGSSYEQYFGPGTRLTVT.

The J gene is TRBJ1-1, the V gene TRBV6-6, with D tentatively TRBD1 (5 bases). The germline gives CDR1 MNHNY, CDR2 SVGAGI (reference sequence). Trimming removed 5 bases from V and 4 bases from J, with 8 bases in between. The CDR3 contains 12 residues. The CDR3 nucleotides read TGTGCCAGCAGTCTCAGGGTCACTGAAGCTTTCTTT. Protein product: CASSLRVTEAFF.

The V gene is TRBV7-8, the J gene TRBJ1-5, with D possibly TRBD1 on 5 matching bases. Germline CDR1 reads SGHVS; CDR2 reads FQNEAQ. The V end was cut by 4 bases, the J end by 7 bases, with 17 bases between. The CDR3 is made up of 15 amino acids. The CDR3 here is CASSSEGAWGQPQHF. CDR3 bases: TGTGCCAGCAGCTCAGAAGGGGCCTGGGGCCAGCCCCAGCATTTT.

The rearrangement uses TRBV6-2 or TRBV6-3 and TRBJ2-7; 11 bases are shared with TRBD2. CDR1 is MNHEY and CDR2 is SVGEGT in the germline V gene. The CDR3 is made up of 17 amino acids. The V and J ends lost 1 base and 2 bases, in that order; junction bases with no gene match: 7. In nucleotides, the CDR3 is TGTGCCAGCAGTTACTGGCTAGCGGGGGGCGTTACCTACGAGCAGTACTTC. This sequence encodes CASSYWLAGGVTYEQYF.

In this sample, this clone turned up once. This sequence joins TRBV7-9 and TRBJ1-2; D unresolved. The CDR3 loop spans 13 amino acids. V was shortened by 6 bases and J by 4 bases, with 12 bases between the two germline ends. Per germline, CDR1 SEHNR and CDR2 FQNEAQ (reference sequence). The CDR3 DNA reads TGTGCCAGCAGGAAAAGGGAGATCTATGGCTACACCTTC. Translated, it gives CASRKREIYGYTF. Filled out from reference TRBV7-9 and TRBJ1-2, the complete variable domain reads DTGVSQNPRHKITKRGQNVTFRCDPISEHNRLYWYRQTLGQGPEFLTYFQNEAQLEKSRLLSDRFSAERPKGSFSTLEIQRTEQGDSAMYLCASRKREIYGYTFGSGTRLTVV.

The CDR3 nucleotides are TGTGCCACTTCGGACAGCTCTAGCACAGATACGCAGTATTTT. Translation: CATSDSSSTDTQYF. This chain links TRBV7-2 with TRBJ2-3; D is perhaps TRBD1 (6 bases). The V end was cut by 10 bases, the J end by 0 bases, with 14 bases between. CDR1 SGHTA and CDR2 FQGNSA come from the germline V gene. The CDR3 loop spans 14 amino acids.

This clone appeared a single time. The gene calls are TRBV19 and TRBJ1-2, with 10 positions matching TRBD1. The CDR3 covers 14 residues. V shed 5 bases and J 7 bases; nucleotides not matched to a gene: 7. Germline V gene data show CDR1 as LNHDA and CDR2 as SQIVND (reference sequence). The CDR3 region is CASSSRTGGGGYTF. The CDR3 DNA reads TGTGCCAGTAGTTCACGGACAGGGGGTGGTGGCTACACCTTC.

The chain carries TRBV6-2 or TRBV6-3 and TRBJ2-7; no reliable D call. Deletions cut 6 bases from V and 2 bases from J, with 11 bases between. The CDR3 is made up of 13 amino acids. CDR1 is MNHEY, CDR2 SVGEGT, per germline. The CDR3 region has the DNA TGTGCCAGCAGCCCTCGACAACCCTACGAGCAGTACTTC. As protein: CASSPRQPYEQYF.

This chain joins TRBV7-3 and TRBJ1-6, with a weak D call TRBD1 (5 bases). Trimming stripped 0 bases from V and 9 bases from J, with 15 bases between. Germline V gene data show CDR1 as SGHTA and CDR2 as FQGTGA. The CDR3 spans 16 residues. CDR3 coding DNA: TGTGCCAGCAGCTTAACGGGGATGGGGGGTAGTTCACCCCTCCACTTT. This codes for CASSLTGMGGSSPLHF.

The chain has TRBV28 and TRBJ1-2; no firm D call. Trimming pared 7 bases from V and 8 bases from J, leaving 17 bases between. CDR1 and CDR2 from the germline V gene are MDHEN and SYDVKM. The CDR3 spans 13 residues. CDR3 DNA sequence: TGTGCCAGCAAAACGGGCGGGTCGGAGGGCTACACCTTC. It is translated as CASKTGGSEGYTF.